These T cell receptor beta chains were read from a single sample in a study of response to subunit inactivated influenza vaccine. TCRdb fed the RT-PCR reads into MiXCR, producing one record per CDR3 protein. Of some 500,000 distinct CDR3 sequences listed, 13% are singletons. The sample consisted of PBMCs from blood, taken 40 to 50 days after vaccination. The receptors shown here come from a man aged 50-60 years who received an inactivated influenza vaccine. The conserved cysteine and the conserved F or W are not part of the CDR3 here. D genes are given only for firm matches.

>TRBD1|TRBV4-3|TRBJ2-3
ASSRGTADTQY
>NA|TRBV20-1|TRBJ2-5
SAREAGPETQY
>TRBD1|TRBV6-2/TRBV6-3|TRBJ1-6
ASSFGQAIYNSPLH
>NA|TRBV9|TRBJ1-6
VSSSGGSSPLH
>TRBD1|TRBV7-3|TRBJ2-2
ASSSTVSAGGLGELF
>TRBD1|TRBV9|TRBJ2-2
ASSVRTGYDGELF
>TRBD2|TRBV29-1|TRBJ2-7
SAWGGEREFDEQY
>TRBD2|TRBV5-1|TRBJ2-3
ASSLVASGVDTQY
>NA|TRBV7-9|TRBJ1-1
ASSYGTPVTEAF
>TRBD1|TRBV7-2|TRBJ2-7
ASSLVATGGHEQY
>TRBD1|TRBV20-1|TRBJ2-5
SAPRTGRYQETQY
>NA|TRBV7-6|TRBJ2-7
ASSGGPSSYEQY
>NA|TRBV4-1|TRBJ1-5
ASSQGLSNQPQH
>NA|TRBV29-1|TRBJ1-2
KIGGDSYGYT
>NA|TRBV7-2|TRBJ2-1
ASSADRVPYNEQF
>NA|TRBV18|TRBJ2-5
ASSPPTTGQETQY
>NA|TRBV20-1|TRBJ2-7
SARMAYEQY
>NA|TRBV5-1|TRBJ1-2
ASSLGQDKKEGYT
>TRBD2|TRBV5-5|TRBJ2-3
ASSRGGPVDTQY
>NA|TRBV4-2|TRBJ1-2
ASSQVRPSNYGYT
>NA|TRBV29-1|TRBJ2-4
SVETVAKNIQY
>NA|TRBV7-9|TRBJ2-7
ASSLEGHPSYEQY
>NA|TRBV24-1|TRBJ2-1
ATSEGPGYNEQF
>NA|TRBV4-3|TRBJ1-2
ASSPFAGTSNYGYT
>NA|TRBV15|TRBJ2-7
ATSWGPDVEQY
>TRBD1|TRBV28|TRBJ2-4
ASSSTGMAKNIQY
>NA|TRBV7-9|TRBJ1-5
ASSLASGTRSNQPQH
>NA|TRBV7-2|TRBJ2-5
ASSFQGHQETQY
>TRBD1|TRBV7-9|TRBJ2-7
ACSSAGTGFHEQY
>TRBD1|TRBV4-2|TRBJ2-7
ASSQDRDSTYEQY
>NA|TRBV5-1|TRBJ1-1
ASSWIGTPNTEAF
>NA|TRBV3-1|TRBJ1-1
ASSHGDLGQTTTEAF
>TRBD2|TRBV5-1|TRBJ2-7
ASSWTSGPTYEQY
>NA|TRBV4-2|TRBJ1-1
ASSQDPGQLEAF
>TRBD1|TRBV29-1|TRBJ2-2
SVVFRDRVLGELF
>TRBD1|TRBV4-2|TRBJ2-2
ASSQVAGGTGELF
>NA|TRBV7-9|TRBJ1-2
ASSLSPPGKGSYGYT
>NA|TRBV12-3/TRBV12-4|TRBJ2-7
ASSLGGDSYYEQY
>TRBD1|TRBV3-1|TRBJ2-1
ASSQGQGKLF
>NA|TRBV5-1|TRBJ2-4
ASSLRGDEDIQY
>NA|TRBV9|TRBJ2-7
ASSVVEQGSYEQY
>NA|TRBV5-1|TRBJ2-7
ASSLSATEPYEQY
>TRBD2|TRBV20-1|TRBJ2-3
SARPSPWTSGAFTDTQY
>NA|TRBV2|TRBJ2-7
ASSAWDRAYEQY
>NA|TRBV4-1|TRBJ2-2
ASSRTDANTGELF
>NA|TRBV12-3/TRBV12-4|TRBJ2-1
ASSLGQINEQF
>TRBD1|TRBV4-2|TRBJ1-2
ASSQDDRALPYGYT
>NA|TRBV4-1|TRBJ2-2
ASSQTLRGAATGELF
>TRBD1|TRBV9|TRBJ1-1
ASSVRGPDTEAF
>NA|TRBV7-9|TRBJ1-2
ASSNQLRGYT
>TRBD2|TRBV7-2|TRBJ2-1
ASSPLSGGAYDEQF